The 20 T cell receptor beta chains reported below all come from one sample, sequenced in a study of blood T cell repertoires in COVID-19. TCRdb's copy holds only in-frame clones and misses some; the assay was immunoSEQ multiplex PCR. The sample records just under 250,000 clones, approximately 90% being singletons. Sequenced input: PBMCs or T cells enriched from blood (not recorded which). The receptors here all came from a woman aged 30 to 39 who had recovered from COVID-19.

The chain couples TRBV28 to TRBJ1-1, with 8 bases matching TRBD1. The CDR3 has 18 residues. The germline V gene encodes CDR1 MDHEN and CDR2 SYDVKM. Trimming took 3 bases from V and 0 from J; bases not matched to a gene: 12. The DNA for the CDR3 is TGTGCCAGCAGTTTGGCACGGACAGGGATATTGGTGAACACTGAAGCTTTCTTT. Translated, it gives CASSLARTGILVNTEAFF.

This clone has more than one count but fewer than ten. The chain recombines TRBV7-9 with TRBJ2-5, with TRBD2 matching 7 bases. Germline V CDR1 and CDR2: SEHNR, FQNEAQ (reference sequence). The junction had 10 bases not matched to a gene; V was cut back by 5 bases and J by 4 bases. This CDR3 has 15 amino acids. Here the CDR3 reads CASSPDAGRVETQYF. CDR3 DNA sequence: TGTGCCAGCAGCCCCGACGCGGGGAGGGTAGAGACCCAGTACTTC.

This chain joins TRBV9 and TRBJ1-1; the match to TRBD1 covers 12 bases. Germline V gives CDR1 SGDLS, CDR2 YYNGEE. The length of the CDR3 is 16 residues. The trim removed 5 bases at V and 5 bases at J, leaving 10 bases unmatched. DNA for the CDR3: TGTGCCAGCAGTGGGACAGGGGGCGGTAAGATGACTGAAGCTTTCTTT. Protein sequence: CASSGTGGGKMTEAFF.

The chain has TRBV7-2 and TRBJ1-1; 7 bases are shared with TRBD1. This CDR3 has 15 amino acids. Germline V gene sequence: CDR1 SGHTA, CDR2 FQGNSA. With 3 bases clipped from V and 1 base from J, the junction kept 5 bases outside the gene matches. The CDR3 region is CASSLKWTGNTEAFF. The CDR3 DNA reads as TGTGCCAGCAGCTTGAAATGGACAGGGAACACTGAAGCTTTCTTT.

This clone appeared a few times. The V gene is TRBV3-1 (or the pseudogene TRBV3-2), the J gene TRBJ2-2; no clear D gene. Per the germline V gene, CDR1 is LGHDT and CDR2 is YNNKEL (reference sequence). The V end lost 3 bases, the J end lost 8 bases, and 13 bases lay between the germline ends. This CDR3 spans 14 amino acids. The CDR3 region is CASSHGGRRGELFF. CDR3 nucleotide sequence: TGTGCCAGCAGCCATGGCGGCCGTCGAGGGGAGCTGTTTTTT.

DNA for the CDR3: TGTGCCAGCAGCTTAGAACTAGCGGGAGATTTGATGGGCCCAGATACGCAGTATTTT. Amino acids: CASSLELAGDLMGPDTQYF. The V gene is TRBV7-9, the J gene TRBJ2-3, with 11 bases that match TRBD2. Unmatched junction bases numbered 13, after V lost 1 base and J lost 4 bases. CDR3 length equals 19 residues. CDR1 is SEHNR and CDR2 is FQNEAQ in the germline V gene (reference sequence).

This clone was detected once. The chain employs TRBV9 and TRBJ1-4, with 8 bases aligning to TRBD1. Germline loops: CDR1 SGDLS, CDR2 YYNGEE. There are 15 residues in the CDR3. After removal of 3 bases from V and 6 bases from J, the junction contained 7 bases not matched to a gene. As DNA, the CDR3 is TGTGCCAGCAGCGCGGAGGACAGGGCGGATGAAAAACTGTTTTTT. It yields the protein CASSAEDRADEKLFF.

The rearrangement joins TRBV2 to TRBJ1-2; 7 bases are a match to TRBD1. Germline V gene sequence: CDR1 SNHLY, CDR2 FYNNEI. This CDR3 has 13 residues. The trim removed 8 bases at V and 4 bases at J, leaving 7 bases unmatched. The CDR3 DNA reads as TGTGCCAGCGACCTGACAGGGCCCTATGGCTACACCTTC. It is translated as CASDLTGPYGYTF.

A few counts support this clone. The rearrangement uses TRBV9 and TRBJ1-2; 9 bases are shared with TRBD1. Germline V lookup: CDR1 SGDLS, CDR2 YYNGEE. The CDR3 extends over 15 amino acids. V lost 4 bases, J lost 8 bases, and 12 bases stayed unmatched. The CDR3 loop is CASSTPRDRADGYTF. In nucleotides, the CDR3 is TGTGCCAGCAGCACCCCCCGGGACAGGGCGGACGGCTACACCTTC.

The chain carries TRBV20-1 and TRBJ2-7, with D possibly TRBD2 on 6 matching bases. Germline V lookup: CDR1 DFQATT, CDR2 SNEGSKA (reference sequence). V lost 3 bases and J 2 bases, leaving 14 bases between the germline ends. The CDR3 length is 14 residues. CDR3 sequence (DNA): TGCAGTGCTAGTTTTCGGTCTAGCGCCTACGAGCAGTACTTC. This encodes CSASFRSSAYEQYF.

This clone was seen more than once but under ten times. This chain uses TRBV29-1 with TRBJ1-1; unclear D gene. The CDR3 contains 10 residues. Germline loops: CDR1 SQVTM, CDR2 ANQGSEA. The V and J ends lost 7 bases and 5 bases respectively, with 8 bases between them. CDR3 in DNA: TGCAGCGCAGGAGGAACTGAAGCTTTCTTT. Protein sequence: CSAGGTEAFF. Full variable domain (outside the CDR3, taken from reference TRBV29-1 and TRBJ1-1): SAVISQKPSRDICQRGTSLTIQCQVDSQVTMMFWYRQQPGQSLTLIATANQGSEATYESGFVIDKFPISRPNLTFSTLTVSNMSPEDSSIYLCSAGGTEAFFGQGTRLTVV.

The sample holds one count of this clone. The genes are TRBV27 and TRBJ2-5; no clear D gene. V was clipped by 1 base and J by 6 bases, with 15 bases between them. Per the germline V gene, CDR1 is MNHEY and CDR2 is SMNVEV (reference sequence). The CDR3 spans 15 residues. DNA for the CDR3: TGTGCCAGCAGTTTATTCAGGAAATGGGTGAAGACCCAGTACTTC. Its translation: CASSLFRKWVKTQYF.

This chain connects TRBV11-2 to TRBJ1-2; D call uncertain. This CDR3 comprises 14 residues. The germline CDR1 and CDR2 sequences are SGHAT and FQNNGV. Trimming removed 1 base from V and 4 bases from J, with 10 bases in between. DNA of the CDR3: TGTGCCAGCAGCTTAGGGCACGCAAGCTATGGCTACACCTTC. Translating gives CASSLGHASYGYTF.

As for this clone: Other DNA sequences in this specimen translate into the identical CDR3. The rearrangement joins TRBV6-5 to TRBJ1-1, with no clear D. Germline loops: CDR1 MNHEY, CDR2 SVGAGI. Trimming took off 6 bases at V and 1 base at J, with 9 bases between the two ends. The CDR3 sequence is 13 residues long. Here the CDR3 reads CASSYGQNTEAFF. The CDR3, as DNA: TGTGCCAGCAGCTATGGGCAGAACACTGAAGCTTTCTTT.

The rearrangement uses TRBV28 and TRBJ2-7; TRBD1 agrees at 8 bases. With 4 bases clipped from V and 9 bases from J, the junction kept 38 bases outside the gene matches. Per the germline V gene, CDR1 is MDHEN and CDR2 is SYDVKM. The CDR3 runs 23 residues. The CDR3 nucleotides are TGTGCCAGCAGTTCGCAACACCCCGACTGGACAGGGAATTCCTACGAGGGAGTTTTCGGGCAGTACTTC. This encodes CASSSQHPDWTGNSYEGVFGQYF.

This sequence joins TRBV4-1 and TRBJ2-7; a weak D match, TRBD1 (5 bases). This CDR3 spans 17 amino acids. Looked up from germline, CDR1 is MGHRA and CDR2 is YSYEKL. V lost 3 bases to trimming and J lost 7 bases, with 25 bases between them. CDR3 amino acids: CASSQEWALGRLSEQYF. The CDR3 bases are TGCGCCAGCAGCCAGGAGTGGGCGCTGGGGCGTTTGAGTGAGCAGTACTTC.

The genes are TRBV5-1 and TRBJ2-3; 9 bases line up with TRBD1. CDR3 length: 15 amino acids. V gave up 2 bases and J gave up 4 bases; unmatched junction bases: 5. Germline CDR1 is SGHRS and CDR2 is YFSETQ. The CDR3 nucleotides read TGCGCCAGCAGCTTTGGACAGGGGAGGTCAGATACGCAGTATTTT. Amino acid sequence: CASSFGQGRSDTQYF.

The chain recombines TRBV27 with TRBJ2-1, with 8 bases that match TRBD2. J was trimmed by 6 bases and V by 8 bases; bases with no gene match: 12. The germline V gene has CDR1 MNHEY and CDR2 SMNVEV (reference sequence). The length of the CDR3 is 15 residues. The CDR3 nucleotides read TGTGCCAGCCTGTCGCGGGGGGCGGGAGGCAATGAGCAGTTCTTC. It specifies CASLSRGAGGNEQFF.

V is TRBV2 and J is TRBJ1-2, with a tentative D call TRBD1 (5 bases). Per the germline V gene, CDR1 is SNHLY and CDR2 is FYNNEI. The V end was cut by 0 bases, the J end by 1 base, with 21 bases between. This CDR3 comprises 19 residues. CDR3 residues: CASSEALSAFRGSNYGYTF. The CDR3 nucleotides read TGTGCCAGCAGTGAAGCGCTTTCCGCCTTCCGGGGGAGTAACTATGGCTACACCTTC. Combining the CDR3 with reference TRBV2 and TRBJ1-2 gives the whole variable domain EPEVTQTPSHQVTQMGQEVILRCVPISNHLYFYWYRQILGQKVEFLVSFYNNEISEKSEIFDDQFSVERPDGSNFTLKIRSTKLEDSAMYFCASSEALSAFRGSNYGYTFGSGTRLTVV.

This sequence joins TRBV29-1 and TRBJ2-2, with 13 bases matching TRBD2. Germline V gene data show CDR1 as SQVTM and CDR2 as ANQGSEA. This CDR3 contains 16 residues. V gave up 7 bases and J gave up 6 bases; unmatched junction bases: 11. The CDR3 sequence is CSARTSGRRLSGELFF. The CDR3 nucleotides read TGCAGCGCCCGGACTAGCGGGAGAAGGTTGTCCGGGGAGCTGTTTTTT.